This TCR beta chain was documented in a study of T cells in Graves' hyperthyroidism and ophthalmopathy. This CDR3 region has 13 residues. Germline values: CDR1 DFQATT, CDR2 SNEGSKA (reference sequence). V lost 6 bases and J lost 3, with 15 bases in between. Patients were aged 18 to 65, had disease duration under 2 months, and had newly diagnosed hyperthyroidism. This clonotype was observed at least ten times. TCR beta CDR3 regions were amplified from RNA. Researchers ran a first-round RT-PCR on the TCR CDR3 using the HTBI primer set. TCRdb ran MiXCR on the multiplex PCR reads and lists one entry per CDR3 protein. The data hold roughly 260,000 distinct CDR3 sequences, with about 15% observed a single time.

Sequencing was done on a sample of blood. V and J are TRBV20-1 and TRBJ2-7, with D possibly matching TRBD2 (6 bases). This TCR derives from a middle-aged woman with Graves' hyperthyroidism that later progressed to Graves' ophthalmopathy. The CDR3 coding sequence is TGCAGTGCCCACCCAACTAGCTTCTACGAGCAGTACTTC. This translates into CSAHPTSFYEQYF.